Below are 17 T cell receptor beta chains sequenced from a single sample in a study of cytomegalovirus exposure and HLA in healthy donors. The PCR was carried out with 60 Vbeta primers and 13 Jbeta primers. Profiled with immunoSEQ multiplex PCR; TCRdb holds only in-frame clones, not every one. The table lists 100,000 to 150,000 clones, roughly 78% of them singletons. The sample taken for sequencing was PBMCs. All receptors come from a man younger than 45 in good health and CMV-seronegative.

The DNA for the CDR3 is TGCAGCGTTGAAGTCATGAACACCGGGGAGCTGTTTTTT. Translated, it gives CSVEVMNTGELFF. The V and J genes are TRBV29-1 and TRBJ2-2; no reliable D call. This CDR3 contains 13 residues. Germline V gene data show CDR1 as SQVTM and CDR2 as ANQGSEA. The germline V and J ends were trimmed by 1 base and 1 base, with 4 bases remaining between them.

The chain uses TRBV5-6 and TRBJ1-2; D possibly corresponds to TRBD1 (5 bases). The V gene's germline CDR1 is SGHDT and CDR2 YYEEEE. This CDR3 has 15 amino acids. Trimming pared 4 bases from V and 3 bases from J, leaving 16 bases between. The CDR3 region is CASSGRQRVDYGYTF. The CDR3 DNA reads TGTGCCAGCAGCGGACGACAGCGTGTAGACTATGGCTACACCTTC. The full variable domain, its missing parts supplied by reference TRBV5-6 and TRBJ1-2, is DAGVTQSPTHLIKTRGQQVTLRCSPKSGHDTVSWYQQALGQGPQFIFQYYEEEERQRGNFPDRFSGHQFPNYSSELNVNALLLGDSALYLCASSGRQRVDYGYTFGSGTRLTVV.

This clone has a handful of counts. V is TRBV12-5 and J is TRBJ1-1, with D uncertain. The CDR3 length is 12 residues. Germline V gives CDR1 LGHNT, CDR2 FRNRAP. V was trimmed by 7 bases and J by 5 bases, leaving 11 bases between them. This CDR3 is CASEKDLTEAFF. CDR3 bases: TGTGCTAGTGAAAAGGACTTGACTGAAGCTTTCTTT. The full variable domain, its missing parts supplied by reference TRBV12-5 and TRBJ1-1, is DARVTQTPRHKVTEMGQEVTMRCQPILGHNTVFWYRQTMMQGLELLAYFRNRAPLDDSGMPKDRFSAEMPDATLATLKIQPSEPRDSAVYFCASEKDLTEAFFGQGTRLTVV.

The DNA for the CDR3 is TGTGCCAGCAGCTCGTTACAGGGGGGACGTATACATGAGCAGTTCTTC. This translates into CASSSLQGGRIHEQFF. This chain links TRBV7-6 with TRBJ2-1; 8 bases agree with TRBD1. The length of the CDR3 is 16 residues. The germline V gene has CDR1 SGHVS and CDR2 FNYEAQ. With V trimmed by 4 bases and J by 8 bases, 13 bases remained unmatched. Combining the CDR3 with reference TRBV7-6 and TRBJ2-1 gives the whole variable domain GAGVSQSPRYKVTKRGQDVALRCDPISGHVSLYWYRQALGQGPEFLTYFNYEAQQDKSGLPNDRFSAERPEGSISTLTIQRTEQRDSAMYRCASSSLQGGRIHEQFFGPGTRLTVL.

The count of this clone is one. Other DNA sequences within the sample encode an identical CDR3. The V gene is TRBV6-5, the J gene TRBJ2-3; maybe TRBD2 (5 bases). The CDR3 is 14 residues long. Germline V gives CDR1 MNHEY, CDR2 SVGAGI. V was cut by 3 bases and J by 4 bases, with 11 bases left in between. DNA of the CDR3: TGTGCCAGCAGTTATGTTATGCGGGCAGATACGCAGTATTTT. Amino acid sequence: CASSYVMRADTQYF.

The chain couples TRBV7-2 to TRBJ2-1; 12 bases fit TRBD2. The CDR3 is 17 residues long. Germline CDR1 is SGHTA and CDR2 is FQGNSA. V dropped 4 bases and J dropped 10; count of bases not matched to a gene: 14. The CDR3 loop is CASSSRLWTSGAWEQFF. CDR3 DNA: TGTGCCAGCAGCTCCCGACTCTGGACTAGCGGGGCGTGGGAGCAGTTCTTC.

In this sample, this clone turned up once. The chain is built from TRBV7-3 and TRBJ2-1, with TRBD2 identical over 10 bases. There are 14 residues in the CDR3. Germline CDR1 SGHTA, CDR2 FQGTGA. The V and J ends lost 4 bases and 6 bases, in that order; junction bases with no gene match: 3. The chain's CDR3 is CASSSSGSINEQFF. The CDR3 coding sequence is TGTGCCAGCAGCTCTAGCGGGAGTATCAATGAGCAGTTCTTC.

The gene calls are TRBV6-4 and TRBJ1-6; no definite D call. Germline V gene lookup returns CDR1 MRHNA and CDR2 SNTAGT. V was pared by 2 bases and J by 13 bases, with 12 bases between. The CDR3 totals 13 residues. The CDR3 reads CASSDLSPRPLHF. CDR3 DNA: TGTGCCAGCAGTGACCTCTCGCCGAGGCCCCTCCACTTT.

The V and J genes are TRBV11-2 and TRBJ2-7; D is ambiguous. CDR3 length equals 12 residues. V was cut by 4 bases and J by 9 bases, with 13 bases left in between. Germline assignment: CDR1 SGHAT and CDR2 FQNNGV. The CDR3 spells CASSSPTLGQYF. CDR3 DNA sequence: TGTGCCAGCAGCTCGCCCACCCTCGGGCAGTACTTC.

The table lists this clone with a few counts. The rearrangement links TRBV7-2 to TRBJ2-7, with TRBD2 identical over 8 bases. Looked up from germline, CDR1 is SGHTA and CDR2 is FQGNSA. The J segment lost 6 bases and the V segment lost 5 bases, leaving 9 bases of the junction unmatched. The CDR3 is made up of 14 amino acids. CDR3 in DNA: TGTGCCAGCAGCCCCAGCGGGAGCATATCCGAGCAGTACTTC. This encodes CASSPSGSISEQYF.

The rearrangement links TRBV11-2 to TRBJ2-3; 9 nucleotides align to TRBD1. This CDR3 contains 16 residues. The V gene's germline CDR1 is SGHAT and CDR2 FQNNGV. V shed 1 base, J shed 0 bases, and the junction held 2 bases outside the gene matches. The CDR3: CASSLGTGDSTDTQYF. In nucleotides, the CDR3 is TGTGCCAGCAGCTTAGGGACAGGGGATAGCACAGATACGCAGTATTTT.

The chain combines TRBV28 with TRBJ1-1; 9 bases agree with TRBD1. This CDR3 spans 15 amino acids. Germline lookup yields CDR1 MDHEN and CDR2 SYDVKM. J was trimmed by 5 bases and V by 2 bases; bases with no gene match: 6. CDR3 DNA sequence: TGTGCCAGCAGTTTAAGGGACAGGGTCGGTACTGAAGCTTTCTTT. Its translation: CASSLRDRVGTEAFF.

The CDR3 sequence: CASSLAGDVYEQYF. CDR3 coding DNA: TGTGCCAGCAGCTTAGCGGGAGATGTCTACGAGCAGTACTTC. This chain joins TRBV7-2 and TRBJ2-7; a weak D match, TRBD2 (5 bases). The germline V gene encodes CDR1 SGHTA and CDR2 FQGNSA. Between the trimmed V and J ends, which lost 0 bases and 3 bases, there was a span of 9 bases. The CDR3 runs 14 residues.

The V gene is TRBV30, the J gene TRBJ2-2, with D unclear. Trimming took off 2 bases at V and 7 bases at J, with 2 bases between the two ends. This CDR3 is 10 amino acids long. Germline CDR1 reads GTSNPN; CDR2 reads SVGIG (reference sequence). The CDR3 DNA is TGTGCCTGGAGTCTCGGGGAGCTGTTTTTT. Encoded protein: CAWSLGELFF.

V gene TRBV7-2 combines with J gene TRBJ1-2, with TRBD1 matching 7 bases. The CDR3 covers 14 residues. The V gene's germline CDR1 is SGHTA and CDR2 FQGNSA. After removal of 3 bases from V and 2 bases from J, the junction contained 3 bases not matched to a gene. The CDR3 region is CASSFSTGNYGYTF. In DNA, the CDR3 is TGTGCCAGCAGCTTTTCGACAGGGAACTATGGCTACACCTTC.

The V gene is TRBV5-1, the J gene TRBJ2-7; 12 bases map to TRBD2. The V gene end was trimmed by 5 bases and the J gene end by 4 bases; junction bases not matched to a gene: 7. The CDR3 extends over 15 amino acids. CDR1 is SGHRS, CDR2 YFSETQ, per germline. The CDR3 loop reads CASRSTSGSMYEQYF. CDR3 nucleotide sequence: TGCGCCAGCAGATCGACTAGCGGGAGTATGTACGAGCAGTACTTC.

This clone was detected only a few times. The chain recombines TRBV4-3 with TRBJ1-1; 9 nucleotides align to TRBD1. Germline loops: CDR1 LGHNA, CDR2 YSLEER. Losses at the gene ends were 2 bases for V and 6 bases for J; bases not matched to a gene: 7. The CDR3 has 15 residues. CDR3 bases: TGCGCCAGCAGCCAATCACAGGGGGCCCACGCTGAAGCTTTCTTT. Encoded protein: CASSQSQGAHAEAFF.